This TCR beta chain emerged from a study of blood T cells in healthy people across ages (dated by TCRdb to the mid-2010s). The study in broad terms: In model experiments, roughly one uniquely barcoded TCR beta cDNA molecule per two T cells was captured by template switching. To track age-related changes in TCR beta repertoire diversity, the study relied on deep sequencing normalized with unique cDNA molecular identifiers. Donors were grouped into four age groups: young (average roughly 16 years), middle-aged (39), aged (around 56) and long-lived (around 82). Two additional independent replicas of 1 million unique cDNA reads from the same blood draw were analyzed for two donors (one aged 18 to 30 and one aged 80 or older).

Between the V and J ends, shortened by 4 bases and 6 bases respectively, the junction contains 17 bases. The CDR3 covers 14 residues, taking in both the cysteine and the phenylalanine. Only the CDR3 region is kept as DNA, spanning 42 bases read in frame from base 1. Looking up the germline V gene yields CDR1 SGHDT and CDR2 YYEEEE. The library was built by means of 5' RACE. Instrument on record: Illumina HiSeq 2500. A second roughly 6 to 12 cycle PCR used a sample-barcoded 5' primer and a J-beta primer mix. A unique molecular identifier was introduced onto each TCR beta cDNA molecule by a template-switch 5' adaptor carrying 12 random nucleotides. Each sample yielded at least 3 million CDR3-containing paired-end reads. All of the RNA was converted into first-strand cDNA using the Mint cDNA synthesis kit, with a TRBC-specific oligonucleotide serving as the primer. After uracil-DNA glycosylase treatment, a first 18-cycle PCR used universal primers M1SS and BC2_uni_R on all cDNA. As for how the authors treated the data: For normalization, 1 million high-quality reads, each with a distinct molecular identifier, were randomly selected from each sample. Instead of being binned into consensus sequences, reads with shared molecular identifiers were discarded. CDR3 identification, clonotype clustering and error correction used MiTCR with a Q25 quality threshold and the strictest error-elimination algorithm. A nonparametric unseen species model using Euler transformation provided a lower-bound estimate of total TCR beta diversity. Using fastp at Q25 and MiXCR, TCRdb reprocessed the public reads and kept productive beta chains. Rows merge per CDR3 protein into single entries with the most common DNA and genes. The V and J calls and clone size come from TCRdb's table, not from the authors' own analysis. In this sample the table shows around 700,000 distinct CDR3 sequences, roughly 25% of which occur a single time. The top ten hold more than 7.5% of the sample.

What the research found in general, with its limitations: There was a strong correlation between observed TCR beta diversity and the percentage of naive T cells measured by flow cytometry. Compared with the aged group, the long-lived group had more naive CD4+ T cells, fewer expanded clones and increased TCR diversity, a pattern suggesting age selection. Bulk unsorted PBMC profiling prevented conclusive comparison of naive and antigen-experienced compartments. Observed TCR beta diversity per million T cells fell roughly linearly with age, and a significant reduction was already apparent by age about 38. Estimates of total diversity based on one million sequenced T cells were regarded as lower bounds and as underestimates. Donor CMV infection status was unknown, potentially confounding age-related changes in expanded clonotypes.

Worth noting for this clonotype: Its target antigen remains unknown. No quality values exist for individual bases; no much larger clone is one base distant.

Systemically healthy Caucasian individuals from Russia, over 30 in total and aged roughly 6 to 95 years, were included as donors. Approximately 10 milliliters of peripheral blood were collected from each donor into EDTA-treated Vacutainer tubes. Ficoll-Paque density-gradient centrifugation was used to isolate PBMCs, with at least 6 million obtained per sample. Trizol reagent was used to extract total RNA from PBMCs, with at least 5.5 micrograms per sample. For every donor, flow cytometry on a PBMC aliquot measured the percentage of naive CD45RAhigh/CD27high T cells. These records were also assigned to another study, of T cells of mothers and their children. The second study's paper adds: The donors were nine systemically healthy Caucasian individuals, made up of three mothers and their six children. cDNA synthesis used all of the extracted RNA, with approximately 1.4 ug of RNA in each 15 ul reaction. Sample barcodes and 2-4 random nucleotides were added via the M1S primer in the second PCR. Over 8.5 million TCR beta CDR3 reads were obtained for each mother, and approximately 3.2 million reads were obtained for each child. Thymic selection shapes the output of TCR recombination in a similar way in related and unrelated pairs, and inherited differences have a minor effect. Normalized repertoire overlap was always slightly but never significantly higher in related than unrelated mother-child pairs. No persistent microchimeric T cell clones were detected, at a sensitivity of around 100 clones per million clonotypes. The study used deep NGS to compare TCR beta repertoires of mothers and children, seeking features distinguishing related mother-child pairs from unrelated individuals. Mothers averaged about 40 +/- 4 years of age and children averaged approximately 11 +/- 4 years. After adapter ligation was performed with NEBNext reagents, the libraries were sequenced on an Illumina HiSeq 2000 with 100+100 nt paired-end reads. Mother and child libraries were prepared a month apart and sequenced in separate runs to prevent cross-contamination. For each donor, between roughly 450,000 and 2,100,000 distinct TCR beta clonotypes were identified. Naive TCR beta clonotypes were estimated from low-frequency clonotypes matched to each donor's FACS-determined naive share, without sorting.

Material for sequencing was blood. The origin of this receptor is a boy younger than 18 in good health. The chain couples TRBV5-6 to TRBJ2-7, with the D gene too uncertain to name. The DNA sequence reads TGTGCCAGCAGCCCCTCCTTATGGCTTCGCGAGCAGTACTTC. Its amino acids are CASSPSLWLREQYF. With all but the CDR3 taken from the reference TRBV5-6 and TRBJ2-7 genes, the full variable domain is: DAGVTQSPTHLIKTRGQQVTLRCSPKSGHDTVSWYQQALGQGPQFIFQYYEEEERQRGNFPDRFSGHQFPNYSSELNVNALLLGDSALYLCASSPSLWLREQYFGPGTRLTVT.